A selection of T cell receptor beta chains follows, all from one sample in a study of identical twins. TCRdb processed the 5' RACE reads anew with MiXCR; each CDR3 protein has one entry. The sample records about 240,000 distinct CDR3 sequences, about 12% being singletons. The sample was also reused in another study, on yellow fever vaccine responses in identical twins.

Sample: memory (CD45RO+) T cells sorted from blood. These receptors were obtained from a young woman in good health. The CDR3 runs from the conserved cysteine through the conserved F or W. Each record gives: J gene, clone size, V gene, D gene, CDR3 protein, CDR3 DNA. D genes are given only for firm matches. Size is omitted from some rows. Given values are once, few, many or a class for expanded clones.

J gene: TRBJ2-5
clone size: .
V gene: TRBV2
D gene: TRBD2
CDR3 protein: CASSHRLAGGRETQYF
CDR3 DNA: TGTGCCAGCAGTCATAGACTAGCGGGAGGGCGGGAGACCCAGTACTTC

J gene: TRBJ2-2
clone size: .
V gene: TRBV14
D gene: .
CDR3 protein: CASTGGGKTGELFF
CDR3 DNA: TGTGCCAGCACCGGAGGGGGCAAAACCGGGGAGCTGTTTTTT

J gene: TRBJ2-3
clone size: few
V gene: TRBV5-4
D gene: TRBD1
CDR3 protein: CASSTRTGGKDTQYF
CDR3 DNA: TGTGCCAGCAGCACTAGGACAGGGGGCAAAGATACGCAGTATTTT

J gene: TRBJ2-7
clone size: .
V gene: TRBV7-2
D gene: .
CDR3 protein: CASSRGPERAYEQYF
CDR3 DNA: TGTGCCAGCAGCCGCGGGCCTGAAAGGGCTTACGAGCAGTACTTC

J gene: TRBJ2-1
clone size: few
V gene: TRBV11-2
D gene: .
CDR3 protein: CASSLVGSGKQFF
CDR3 DNA: TGTGCCAGCAGCTTAGTCGGGTCTGGGAAGCAGTTCTTC

J gene: TRBJ1-5
clone size: many
V gene: TRBV12-3/TRBV12-4
D gene: TRBD1
CDR3 protein: CASSLSDRIFQPQHF
CDR3 DNA: TGTGCCAGCAGTTTATCGGACAGGATTTTCCAGCCCCAGCATTTT

J gene: TRBJ1-4
clone size: few
V gene: TRBV2
D gene: TRBD1
CDR3 protein: CASSRQGQLNEKLFF
CDR3 DNA: TGTGCCAGCAGCAGGCAGGGACAGCTTAATGAAAAACTGTTTTTT

J gene: TRBJ2-5
clone size: few
V gene: TRBV4-2
D gene: TRBD2
CDR3 protein: CASSRWTSGGETQYF
CDR3 DNA: TGTGCCAGCAGCCGTTGGACTAGCGGGGGGGAGACCCAGTACTTC

J gene: TRBJ2-7
clone size: .
V gene: TRBV4-1
D gene: .
CDR3 protein: CASSQDFSLQKYEQYF
CDR3 DNA: TGCGCCAGCAGCCAAGATTTTTCGTTACAGAAATACGAGCAGTACTTC

J gene: TRBJ2-1
clone size: few
V gene: TRBV6-4
D gene: TRBD2
CDR3 protein: CASSDSPSGSVDEQFF
CDR3 DNA: TGTGCCAGCAGTGACTCGCCTAGCGGGAGTGTGGATGAGCAGTTCTTC

J gene: TRBJ2-2
clone size: many
V gene: TRBV7-2
D gene: TRBD2
CDR3 protein: CASSRTSGNTGELFF
CDR3 DNA: TGTGCCAGCAGCCGAACTAGCGGAAACACCGGGGAGCTGTTTTTT

J gene: TRBJ2-2
clone size: .
V gene: TRBV12-3/TRBV12-4
D gene: TRBD1
CDR3 protein: CASSEDRGGTGELFF
CDR3 DNA: TGTGCCAGCAGTGAGGACAGGGGGGGGACCGGGGAGCTGTTTTTT

J gene: TRBJ2-1
clone size: .
V gene: TRBV2
D gene: .
CDR3 protein: CASSLPGLGLNEQFF
CDR3 DNA: TGTGCCAGCAGTTTACCGGGACTGGGCCTCAATGAGCAGTTCTTC

J gene: TRBJ2-4
clone size: .
V gene: TRBV12-3/TRBV12-4
D gene: TRBD1
CDR3 protein: CTFCLQGTPGEAKNIQYF
CDR3 DNA: TGTACCTTCTGTCTACAGGGGACACCCGGTGAGGCCAAAAACATTCAGTACTTC

J gene: TRBJ2-1
clone size: .
V gene: TRBV3-1
D gene: .
CDR3 protein: CASCQELSGLAYNEQFF
CDR3 DNA: TGTGCCTCCTGCCAAGAGCTGTCGGGACTCGCTTACAATGAGCAGTTCTTC

J gene: TRBJ1-2
clone size: many
V gene: TRBV5-1
D gene: TRBD1
CDR3 protein: CASSLDSGQGAKGYTF
CDR3 DNA: TGCGCCAGCAGCTTGGACTCCGGACAGGGGGCGAAAGGCTACACCTTC

J gene: TRBJ2-2
clone size: .
V gene: TRBV20-1
D gene: .
CDR3 protein: CSAHPIAENTGELFF
CDR3 DNA: TGCAGTGCTCACCCTATAGCGGAGAACACCGGGGAGCTGTTTTTT

J gene: TRBJ2-2
clone size: many
V gene: TRBV7-2
D gene: .
CDR3 protein: CASSFSGPNTGELFF
CDR3 DNA: TGTGCCAGCAGCTTTAGCGGACCGAACACCGGGGAGCTGTTTTTT

J gene: TRBJ2-1
clone size: many
V gene: TRBV7-6
D gene: .
CDR3 protein: CASSLLPNTRDEQFF
CDR3 DNA: TGTGCCAGCAGCTTACTCCCTAATACAAGAGATGAGCAGTTCTTC

J gene: TRBJ2-7
clone size: .
V gene: TRBV20-1
D gene: TRBD2
CDR3 protein: CSASGGLAGQPYEQYF
CDR3 DNA: TGCAGTGCTAGCGGGGGACTAGCGGGGCAGCCCTACGAGCAGTACTTC

J gene: TRBJ1-1
clone size: .
V gene: TRBV12-3/TRBV12-4
D gene: .
CDR3 protein: CASSFRGVTEAFF
CDR3 DNA: TGTGCCAGCAGTTTTAGGGGGGTTACTGAAGCTTTCTTT

J gene: TRBJ2-1
clone size: few
V gene: TRBV4-2
D gene: .
CDR3 protein: CASSRVLGYNEQFF
CDR3 DNA: TGTGCCAGCAGCCGGGTCCTAGGGTACAATGAGCAGTTCTTC

J gene: TRBJ2-3
clone size: .
V gene: TRBV3-1
D gene: TRBD1
CDR3 protein: CASCPPGTGGVGSTDTQYF
CDR3 DNA: TGTGCCAGCTGCCCCCCCGGGACAGGGGGTGTGGGGTCCACAGATACGCAGTATTTT